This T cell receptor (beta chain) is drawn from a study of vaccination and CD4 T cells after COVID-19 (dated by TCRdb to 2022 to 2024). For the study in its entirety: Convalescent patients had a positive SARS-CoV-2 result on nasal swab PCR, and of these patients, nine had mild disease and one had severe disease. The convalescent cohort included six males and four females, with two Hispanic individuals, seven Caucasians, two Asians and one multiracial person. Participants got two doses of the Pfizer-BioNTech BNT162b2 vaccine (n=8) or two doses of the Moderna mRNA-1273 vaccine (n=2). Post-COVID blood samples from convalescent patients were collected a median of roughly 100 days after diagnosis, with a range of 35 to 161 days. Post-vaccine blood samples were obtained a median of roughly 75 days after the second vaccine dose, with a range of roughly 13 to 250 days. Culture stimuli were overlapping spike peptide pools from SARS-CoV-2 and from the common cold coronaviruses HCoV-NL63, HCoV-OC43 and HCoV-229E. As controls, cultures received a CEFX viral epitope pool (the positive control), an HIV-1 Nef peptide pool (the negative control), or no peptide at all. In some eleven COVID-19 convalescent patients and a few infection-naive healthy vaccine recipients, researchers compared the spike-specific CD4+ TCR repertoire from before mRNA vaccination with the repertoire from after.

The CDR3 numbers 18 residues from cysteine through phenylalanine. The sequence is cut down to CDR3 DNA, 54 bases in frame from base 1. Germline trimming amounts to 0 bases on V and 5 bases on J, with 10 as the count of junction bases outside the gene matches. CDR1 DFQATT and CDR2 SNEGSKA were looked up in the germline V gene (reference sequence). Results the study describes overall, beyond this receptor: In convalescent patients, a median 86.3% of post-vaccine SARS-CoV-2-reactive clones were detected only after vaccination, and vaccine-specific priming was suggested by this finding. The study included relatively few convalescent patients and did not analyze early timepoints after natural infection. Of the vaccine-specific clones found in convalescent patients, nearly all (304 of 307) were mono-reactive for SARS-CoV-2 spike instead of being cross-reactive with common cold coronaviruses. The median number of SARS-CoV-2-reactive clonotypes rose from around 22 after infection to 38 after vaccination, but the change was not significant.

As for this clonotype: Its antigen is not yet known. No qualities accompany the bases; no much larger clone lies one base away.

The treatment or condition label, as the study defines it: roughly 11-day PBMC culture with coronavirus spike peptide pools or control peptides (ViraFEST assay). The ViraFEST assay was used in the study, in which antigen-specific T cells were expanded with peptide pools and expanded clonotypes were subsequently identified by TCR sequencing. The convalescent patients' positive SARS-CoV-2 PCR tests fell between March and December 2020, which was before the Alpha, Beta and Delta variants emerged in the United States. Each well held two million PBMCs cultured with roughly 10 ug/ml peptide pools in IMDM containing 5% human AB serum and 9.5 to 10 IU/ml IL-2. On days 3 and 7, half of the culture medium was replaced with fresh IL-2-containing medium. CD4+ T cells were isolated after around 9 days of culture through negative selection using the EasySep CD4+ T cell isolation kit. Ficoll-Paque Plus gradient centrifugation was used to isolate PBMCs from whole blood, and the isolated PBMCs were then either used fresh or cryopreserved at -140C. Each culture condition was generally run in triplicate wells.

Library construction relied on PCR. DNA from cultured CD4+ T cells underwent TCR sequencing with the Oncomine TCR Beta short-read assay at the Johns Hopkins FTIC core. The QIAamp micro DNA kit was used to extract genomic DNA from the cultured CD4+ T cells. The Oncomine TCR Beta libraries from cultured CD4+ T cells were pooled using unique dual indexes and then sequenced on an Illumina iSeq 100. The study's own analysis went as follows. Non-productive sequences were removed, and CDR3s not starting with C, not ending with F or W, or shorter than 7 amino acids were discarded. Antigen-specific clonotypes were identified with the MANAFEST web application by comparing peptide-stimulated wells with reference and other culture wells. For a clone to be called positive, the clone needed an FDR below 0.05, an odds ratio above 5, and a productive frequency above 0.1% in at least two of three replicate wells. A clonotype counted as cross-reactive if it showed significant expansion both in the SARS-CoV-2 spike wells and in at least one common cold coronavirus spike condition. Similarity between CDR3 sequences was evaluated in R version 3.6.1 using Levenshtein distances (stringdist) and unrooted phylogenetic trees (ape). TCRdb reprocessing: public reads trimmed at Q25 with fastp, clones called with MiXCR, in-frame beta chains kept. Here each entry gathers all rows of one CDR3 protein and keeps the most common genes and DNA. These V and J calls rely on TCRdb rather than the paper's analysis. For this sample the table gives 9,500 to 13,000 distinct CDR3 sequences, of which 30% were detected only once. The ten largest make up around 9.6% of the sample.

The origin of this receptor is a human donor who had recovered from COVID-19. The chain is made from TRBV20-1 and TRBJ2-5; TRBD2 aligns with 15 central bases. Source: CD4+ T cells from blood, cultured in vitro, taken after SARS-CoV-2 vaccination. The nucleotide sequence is TGCAGTGCTAGAGACCGATGGACTAGCGGGAGGGCCGAGGAGACCCAGTACTTC. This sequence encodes CSARDRWTSGRAEETQYF.